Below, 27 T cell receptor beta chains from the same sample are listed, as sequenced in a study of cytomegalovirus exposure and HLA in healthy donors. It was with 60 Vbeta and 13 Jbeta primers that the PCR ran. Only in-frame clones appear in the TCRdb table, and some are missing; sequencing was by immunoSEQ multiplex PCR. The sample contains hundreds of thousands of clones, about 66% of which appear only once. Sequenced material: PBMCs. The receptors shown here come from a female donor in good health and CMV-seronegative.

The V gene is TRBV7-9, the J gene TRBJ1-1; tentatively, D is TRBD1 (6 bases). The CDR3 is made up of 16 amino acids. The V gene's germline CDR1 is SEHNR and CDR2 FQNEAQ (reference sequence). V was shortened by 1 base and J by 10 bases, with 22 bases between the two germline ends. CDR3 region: CASSLGADRFHLRAFF. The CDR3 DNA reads TGTGCCAGCAGCTTAGGGGCCGACAGGTTCCATTTGCGAGCTTTCTTT.

The CDR3 DNA is TGTGCCATCTCGGAGGGGGCCTTCTATGGCTACACCTTC. It specifies CAISEGAFYGYTF. This chain joins TRBV10-3 and TRBJ1-2, with 7 bases fitting TRBD1. The ends lost 8 bases at V and 4 bases at J; junction bases unmatched: 7. The CDR3 is 13 amino acids. Germline CDR1 ENHRY, CDR2 SYGVKD.

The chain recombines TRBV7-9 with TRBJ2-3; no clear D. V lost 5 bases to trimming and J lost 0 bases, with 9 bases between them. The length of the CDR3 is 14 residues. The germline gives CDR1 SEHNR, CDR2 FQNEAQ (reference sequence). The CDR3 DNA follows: TGTGCCAGCAGCCCGATTCGGAGCACAGATACGCAGTATTTT. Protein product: CASSPIRSTDTQYF. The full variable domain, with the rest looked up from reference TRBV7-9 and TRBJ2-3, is DTGVSQNPRHKITKRGQNVTFRCDPISEHNRLYWYRQTLGQGPEFLTYFQNEAQLEKSRLLSDRFSAERPKGSFSTLEIQRTEQGDSAMYLCASSPIRSTDTQYFGPGTRLTVL.

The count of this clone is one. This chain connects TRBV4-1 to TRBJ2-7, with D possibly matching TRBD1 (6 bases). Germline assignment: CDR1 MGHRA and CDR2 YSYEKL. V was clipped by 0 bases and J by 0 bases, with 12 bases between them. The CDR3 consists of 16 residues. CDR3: CASSQDWDMSSYEQYF. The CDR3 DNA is TGCGCCAGCAGCCAAGACTGGGACATGAGCTCCTACGAGCAGTACTTC.

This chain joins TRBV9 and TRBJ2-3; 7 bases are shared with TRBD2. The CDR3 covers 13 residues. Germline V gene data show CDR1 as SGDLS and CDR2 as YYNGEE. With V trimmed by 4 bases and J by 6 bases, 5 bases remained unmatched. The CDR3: CASSHGGSDTQYF. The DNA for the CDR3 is TGTGCCAGCAGCCACGGCGGGAGTGATACGCAGTATTTT.

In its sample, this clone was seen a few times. CDR3 sequence reads: CASSWSPGGFELFF. The CDR3 nucleotides are TGTGCCAGCAGCTGGTCCCCAGGAGGTTTCGAGCTGTTTTTT. This rearrangement joins TRBV11-2 to TRBJ1-4; the D is unclear. With 4 bases removed from V and 14 bases from J, the gap between germline ends came to 20 bases. The germline V gene has CDR1 SGHAT and CDR2 FQNNGV. The CDR3 spans 14 residues.

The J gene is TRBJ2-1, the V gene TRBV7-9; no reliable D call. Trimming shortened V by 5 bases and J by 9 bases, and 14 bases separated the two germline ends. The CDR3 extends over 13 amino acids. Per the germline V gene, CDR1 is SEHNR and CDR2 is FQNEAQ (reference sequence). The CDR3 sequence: CASSLSVVTEQFF. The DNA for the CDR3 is TGTGCCAGCAGCCTCAGCGTTGTGACTGAGCAGTTCTTC.

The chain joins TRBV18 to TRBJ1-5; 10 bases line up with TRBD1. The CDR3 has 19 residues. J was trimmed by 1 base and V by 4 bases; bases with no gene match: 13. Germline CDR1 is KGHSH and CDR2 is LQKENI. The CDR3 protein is CASSQVPSTGGPSNQPQHF. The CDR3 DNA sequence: TGTGCCAGCTCACAAGTTCCGTCGACAGGGGGCCCAAGCAATCAGCCCCAGCATTTT.

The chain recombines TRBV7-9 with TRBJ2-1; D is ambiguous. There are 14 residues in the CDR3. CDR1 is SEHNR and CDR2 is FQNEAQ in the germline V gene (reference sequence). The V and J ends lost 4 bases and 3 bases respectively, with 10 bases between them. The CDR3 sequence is CASSSRAGYNEQFF. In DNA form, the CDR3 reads TGTGCCAGCAGCTCCCGTGCCGGCTACAATGAGCAGTTCTTC.

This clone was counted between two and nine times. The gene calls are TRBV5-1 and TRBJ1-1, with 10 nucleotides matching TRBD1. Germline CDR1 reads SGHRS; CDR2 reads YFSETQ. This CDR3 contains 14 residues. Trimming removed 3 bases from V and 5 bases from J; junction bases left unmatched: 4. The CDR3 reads CASSYGQGETEAFF. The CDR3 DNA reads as TGCGCCAGCAGCTACGGACAGGGGGAGACTGAAGCTTTCTTT.

The CDR3 here is CASSHQSASGHPYEQYF. The CDR3 DNA follows: TGCGCCAGCAGTCACCAAAGTGCCTCGGGACACCCCTACGAGCAGTACTTC. V is TRBV23-1 and J is TRBJ2-7, with D possibly matching TRBD1 (6 bases). TRBV23-1 is an ORF, and what it does is uncertain. The CDR3 length is 17 residues. V lost 3 bases, J lost 2 bases, and 20 bases lay in between.

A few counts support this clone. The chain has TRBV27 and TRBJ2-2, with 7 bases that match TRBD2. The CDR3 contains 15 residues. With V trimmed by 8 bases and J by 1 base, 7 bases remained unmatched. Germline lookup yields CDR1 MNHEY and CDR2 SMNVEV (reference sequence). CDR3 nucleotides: TGTGCCAGCTCTATAGCGGGCTGGAACACCGGGGAGCTGTTTTTT. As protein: CASSIAGWNTGELFF.

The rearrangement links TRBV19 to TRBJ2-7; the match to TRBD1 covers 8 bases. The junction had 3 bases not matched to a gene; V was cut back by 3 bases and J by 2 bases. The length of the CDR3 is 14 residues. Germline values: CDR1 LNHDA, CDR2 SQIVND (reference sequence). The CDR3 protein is CASSIGTGTYEQYF. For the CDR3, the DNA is TGTGCCAGTAGTATTGGGACAGGAACCTACGAGCAGTACTTC.

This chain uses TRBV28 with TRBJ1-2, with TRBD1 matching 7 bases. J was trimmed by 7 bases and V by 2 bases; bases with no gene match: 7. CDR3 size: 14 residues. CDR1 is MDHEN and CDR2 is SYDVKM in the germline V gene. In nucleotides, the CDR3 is TGTGCCAGCAGTTTACCCCTGACAGGGAGTGGCTACACCTTC. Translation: CASSLPLTGSGYTF.

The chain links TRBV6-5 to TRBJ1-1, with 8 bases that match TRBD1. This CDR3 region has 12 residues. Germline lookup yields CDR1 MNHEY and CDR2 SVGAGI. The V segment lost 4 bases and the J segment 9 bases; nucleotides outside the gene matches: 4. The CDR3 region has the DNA TGTGCCAGCAGTTTCCGGACAGGGCAAGCTTTCTTT. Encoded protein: CASSFRTGQAFF.

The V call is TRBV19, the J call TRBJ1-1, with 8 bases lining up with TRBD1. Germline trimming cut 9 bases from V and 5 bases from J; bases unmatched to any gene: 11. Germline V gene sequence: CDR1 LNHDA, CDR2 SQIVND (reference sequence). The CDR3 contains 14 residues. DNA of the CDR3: TGTGCCAGCAAGACCGTGGGACAGGATACTGAAGCTTTCTTT. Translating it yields CASKTVGQDTEAFF.

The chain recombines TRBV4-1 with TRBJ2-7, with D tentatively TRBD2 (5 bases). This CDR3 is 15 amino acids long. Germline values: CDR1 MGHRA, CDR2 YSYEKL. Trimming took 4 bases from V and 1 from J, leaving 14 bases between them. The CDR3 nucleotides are TGCGCCAGCAGCCTCTCGGCGGGCAGGTCCTACGAGCAGTACTTC. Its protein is CASSLSAGRSYEQYF.

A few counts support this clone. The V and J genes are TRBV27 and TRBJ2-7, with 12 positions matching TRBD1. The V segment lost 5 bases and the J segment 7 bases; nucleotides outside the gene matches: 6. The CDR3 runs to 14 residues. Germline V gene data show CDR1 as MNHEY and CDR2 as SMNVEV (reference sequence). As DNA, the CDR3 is TGTGCCAGCAGTGACCGGGACAGGGGGCTTGAGCAGTACTTC. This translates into CASSDRDRGLEQYF.

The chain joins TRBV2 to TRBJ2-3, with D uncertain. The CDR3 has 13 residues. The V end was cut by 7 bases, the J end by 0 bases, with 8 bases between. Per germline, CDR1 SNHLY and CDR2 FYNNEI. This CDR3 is CASKVASTDTQYF. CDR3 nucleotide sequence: TGTGCCAGCAAGGTAGCTAGCACAGATACGCAGTATTTT.

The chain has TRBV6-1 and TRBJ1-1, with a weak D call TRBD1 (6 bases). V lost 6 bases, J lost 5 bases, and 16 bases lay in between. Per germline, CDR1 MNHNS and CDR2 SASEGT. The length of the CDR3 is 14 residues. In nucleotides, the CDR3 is TGTGCCAGCAGATTAGCAGGGGTATGGACTGAAGCTTTCTTT. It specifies CASRLAGVWTEAFF.

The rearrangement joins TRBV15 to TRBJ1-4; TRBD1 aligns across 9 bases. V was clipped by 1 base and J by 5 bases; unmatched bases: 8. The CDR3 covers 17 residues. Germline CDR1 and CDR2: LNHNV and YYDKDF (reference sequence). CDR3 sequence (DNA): TGTGCCACCAGCAGAGCTAGCGGGGGGACAGGGAATGAAAAACTGTTTTTT. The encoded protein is CATSRASGGTGNEKLFF.

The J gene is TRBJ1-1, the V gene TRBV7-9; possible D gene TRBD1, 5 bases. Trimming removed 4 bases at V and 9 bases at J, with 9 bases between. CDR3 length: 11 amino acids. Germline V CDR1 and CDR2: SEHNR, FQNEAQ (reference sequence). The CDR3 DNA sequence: TGTGCCAGCAGCTCGCGGGGCCAAGCTTTCTTT. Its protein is CASSSRGQAFF.

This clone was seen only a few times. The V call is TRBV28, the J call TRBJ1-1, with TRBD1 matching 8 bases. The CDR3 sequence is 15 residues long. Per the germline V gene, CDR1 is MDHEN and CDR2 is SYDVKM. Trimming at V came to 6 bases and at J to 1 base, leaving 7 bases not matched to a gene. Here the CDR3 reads CASSSGQGWNTEAFF. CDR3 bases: TGTGCCAGCAGCTCCGGACAGGGCTGGAACACTGAAGCTTTCTTT.

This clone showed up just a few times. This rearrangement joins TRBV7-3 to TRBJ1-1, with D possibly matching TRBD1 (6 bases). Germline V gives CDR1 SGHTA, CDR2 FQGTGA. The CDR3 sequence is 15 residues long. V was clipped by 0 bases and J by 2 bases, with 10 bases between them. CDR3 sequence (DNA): TGTGCCAGCAGCTTAACGGGGACAACAAACACTGAAGCTTTCTTT. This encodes CASSLTGTTNTEAFF.

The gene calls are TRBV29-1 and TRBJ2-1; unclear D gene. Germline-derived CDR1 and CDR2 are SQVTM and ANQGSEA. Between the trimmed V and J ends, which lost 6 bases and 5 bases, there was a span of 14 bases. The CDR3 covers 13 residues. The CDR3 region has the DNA TGCAGCGTCAAGCTACCGTATGACAATGAGCAGTTCTTC. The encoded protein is CSVKLPYDNEQFF.

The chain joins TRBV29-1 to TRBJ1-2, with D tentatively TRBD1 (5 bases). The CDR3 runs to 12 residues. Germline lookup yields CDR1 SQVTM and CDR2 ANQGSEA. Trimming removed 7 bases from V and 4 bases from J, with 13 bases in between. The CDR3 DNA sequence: TGCAGCGCAGTACTCGGGGGCTATGGCTACACCTTC. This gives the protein CSAVLGGYGYTF.

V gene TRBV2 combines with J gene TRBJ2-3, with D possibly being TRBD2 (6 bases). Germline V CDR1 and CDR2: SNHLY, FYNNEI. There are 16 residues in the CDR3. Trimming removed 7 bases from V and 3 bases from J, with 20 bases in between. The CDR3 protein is CASIDSLGRLTDTQYF. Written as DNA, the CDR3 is TGTGCCAGCATCGATTCTCTCGGGAGACTGACAGATACGCAGTATTTT.